The rows below give T cell receptor beta chains drawn from one sample of a study of radiotherapy plus CTLA-4 blockade in lung cancer. Profiled with immunoSEQ multiplex PCR; TCRdb holds only in-frame clones, not every one. The sample includes tens of thousands of clones, 77% of them seen just once. The material was peripheral blood, obtained from a patient treated with radiotherapy plus ipilimumab. These receptor sequences come from a human donor with non-small cell lung cancer whose response to radiotherapy plus ipilimumab could not be evaluated. CDR3s include the opening cysteine and the closing phenylalanine or tryptophan. A D gene is named only where the DNA matches it firmly. Part of the rows lack a size; the others show once, few, many or a class for expanded clones.

j_call v_call d_call clone_size cdr3_aa cdr3_nt
TRBJ2-2 TRBV7-8 - few CASQSASPAGNTGELFF TGTGCCAGCCAGTCGGCAAGCCCAGCGGGGAACACCGGGGAGCTGTTTTTT
TRBJ2-7 TRBV7-2 - - CASSLLGSGYEQYF TGTGCCAGCAGCTTACTCGGGAGCGGCTACGAGCAGTACTTC
TRBJ2-7 TRBV2 TRBD2 - CASSDGVAGGRYEQYF TGTGCCAGCAGTGATGGGGTAGCGGGGGGGCGGTACGAGCAGTACTTC
TRBJ2-5 TRBV2 TRBD1 - CASSEGTGDGETQYF TGTGCCAGCAGTGAAGGGACAGGGGACGGAGAGACCCAGTACTTC
TRBJ2-2 TRBV27 TRBD1 - CASKMGQTTGELFF TGTGCCAGCAAGATGGGACAGACCACCGGGGAGCTGTTTTTT
TRBJ2-5 TRBV6-6 TRBD1 - CASSSTGAQETQYF TGTGCCAGCAGTTCCACAGGGGCCCAAGAGACCCAGTACTTC
TRBJ2-3 TRBV29-1 TRBD1 - CSVEDYIQGVVEF TGCAGCGTTGAAGATTACATTCAGGGGGTGGTCGAATTT
TRBJ2-7 TRBV18 TRBD1 once CASSLLGQGASYEQYF TGTGCCAGCTCACTACTCGGACAGGGGGCATCCTACGAGCAGTACTTC
TRBJ2-1 TRBV4-2 TRBD2 - CASSPGAGNYNEQFF TGTGCCAGCAGCCCAGGAGCGGGGAACTACAATGAGCAGTTCTTC
TRBJ1-2 TRBV19 - - CASSTAWAGGYTF TGTGCCAGTAGTACCGCCTGGGCCGGCGGCTACACCTTC
TRBJ2-7 TRBV7-9 TRBD2 few CASSRSGGSYEQYF TGTGCCAGCAGCCGAAGCGGGGGCTCCTACGAGCAGTACTTC
TRBJ2-5 TRBV7-3 TRBD1 - CASSPRTGEGETQYF TGTGCCAGCAGCCCCCGGACAGGGGAGGGAGAGACCCAGTACTTC
TRBJ2-7 TRBV28 - once CASTLGGRYEQYF TGTGCCAGCACCCTGGGAGGCCGCTACGAGCAGTACTTC
TRBJ1-2 TRBV7-9 - - CASSLALEIDGYTF TGTGCCAGCAGCTTAGCCCTGGAGATTGATGGCTACACCTTC
TRBJ1-3 TRBV5-5 - - CASSLERSVLGNTIYF TGTGCCAGCAGCTTGGAACGGTCGGTTCTTGGAAACACCATATATTTT
TRBJ1-1 TRBV19 - medium-sized CASSVTGLNTEAFF TGTGCCAGTAGTGTGACAGGACTGAACACTGAAGCTTTCTTT
TRBJ2-5 TRBV6-1 TRBD1 - CASSITGVETQYF TGTGCCAGCAGCATTACAGGGGTAGAGACCCAGTACTTC
TRBJ2-1 TRBV6-5 TRBD2 - CASSYIAGGHNEQFF TGTGCCAGCAGTTACATCGCGGGGGGACACAATGAGCAGTTCTTC
TRBJ2-1 TRBV4-2 - - CASSQGSGPYNEQFF TGTGCCAGCAGCCAAGGTAGCGGACCTTACAATGAGCAGTTCTTC
TRBJ2-3 TRBV4-3 TRBD2 - CASSPHAGTSGRADHDTQYF TGCGCCAGCAGCCCCCACGCCGGGACTAGCGGGAGGGCCGATCATGATACGCAGTATTTT
TRBJ1-1 TRBV11-2 TRBD1 - CASSQRTGDQNTEAFF TGTGCCAGCAGCCAGAGGACAGGGGACCAGAACACTGAAGCTTTCTTT
TRBJ2-1 TRBV18 TRBD2 - CASSAGLFEQFF TGTGCCAGCTCAGCGGGACTATTTGAGCAGTTCTTC
TRBJ1-1 TRBV27 TRBD1 - CASRNRGMNTEAFF TGTGCCAGCAGGAACAGGGGAATGAACACTGAAGCTTTCTTT
TRBJ2-7 TRBV15 - - CATSRDLGHYYEQYF TGTGCCACCAGCAGAGATCTGGGACATTACTACGAGCAGTACTTC
TRBJ2-7 TRBV28 - - CASSLRAGGEQYF TGTGCCAGCAGTTTAAGGGCAGGCGGGGAGCAGTACTTC
TRBJ2-1 TRBV27 TRBD2 - CASSLWGWGGGNTVGSYNEQFF TGTGCCAGCAGTTTATGGGGCTGGGGCGGGGGGAATACCGTGGGCTCCTACAATGAGCAGTTCTTC
TRBJ2-7 TRBV18 TRBD1 - CASSPQTGGTDYEQYF TGTGCCAGCTCGCCTCAGACAGGGGGCACAGACTACGAGCAGTACTTC
TRBJ1-3 TRBV7-8 - - CASSSGSGSGNTIYF TGTGCCAGCAGCTCCGGGTCTGGCTCTGGAAACACCATATATTTT
TRBJ1-2 TRBV19 - once CASHLNWEDTPGSGYTF TGTGCCAGTCACCTGAATTGGGAGGATACCCCGGGGAGTGGCTACACCTTC
TRBJ2-5 TRBV28 TRBD1 - CASSRRGFQETQYF TGTGCCAGCAGTCGCAGGGGGTTTCAAGAGACCCAGTACTTC
TRBJ1-2 TRBV12-5 - - CASGLDRGDGLLRTAGTPHGYTF TGTGCTAGTGGTTTGGATCGGGGGGACGGACTCCTACGGACCGCCGGGACCCCTCATGGCTACACCTTC
TRBJ2-4 TRBV9 - - CASRDSPKNIQYF TGTGCCAGCAGGGACAGCCCAAAAAACATTCAGTACTTC
TRBJ1-1 TRBV6-1 - - CASSEVRGTEAFF TGTGCCAGCAGTGAAGTAAGGGGCACTGAAGCTTTCTTT
TRBJ2-7 TRBV4-2 TRBD1 - CASSQERGLREQYF TGTGCCAGCAGCCAAGAAAGGGGGCTACGGGAGCAGTACTTC
TRBJ2-1 TRBV2 TRBD2 - CASTLLAGDNEQFF TGTGCCAGTACATTACTAGCGGGAGACAATGAGCAGTTCTTC
TRBJ1-5 TRBV7-2 - - CASSLQGSWQPQHF TGTGCCAGCAGCCTACAGGGTTCCTGGCAGCCCCAGCATTTT
TRBJ2-1 TRBV25-1 - - CATKSSYNEQFF TGTGCCACTAAAAGCTCCTACAATGAGCAGTTCTTC
TRBJ1-5 TRBV7-7 - - CASSLQGGQPQHF TGTGCCAGCAGCCTCCAGGGTGGGCAGCCCCAGCATTTT
TRBJ2-6 TRBV7-2 - - CASSQNRAGANVLTF TGTGCCAGCAGCCAAAACAGGGCTGGGGCCAACGTCCTGACTTTC
TRBJ2-2 TRBV7-3 TRBD1 - CASRPPTGANTGELFF TGTGCCAGCAGGCCACCCACAGGGGCGAACACCGGGGAGCTGTTTTTT
TRBJ2-1 TRBV19 TRBD2 - CASTHGGVYNEQFF TGTGCCAGTACCCACGGGGGGGTCTACAATGAGCAGTTCTTC
TRBJ2-7 TRBV9 - few CASSVMHRALAYEQYF TGTGCCAGCAGCGTAATGCACAGGGCACTCGCCTACGAGCAGTACTTC
TRBJ2-2 TRBV6-5 - - CASSYGVGAGELFF TGTGCCAGCAGTTACGGGGTCGGGGCCGGGGAGCTGTTTTTT
TRBJ2-5 TRBV18 TRBD2 - CASSPFRLAATRQETQYF TGTGCCAGCTCACCATTCCGGCTAGCGGCTACCCGCCAAGAGACCCAGTACTTC
TRBJ1-5 TRBV19 TRBD1 few CASRRDRNSNQPQHF TGTGCCAGTAGAAGGGACAGAAATAGCAATCAGCCCCAGCATTTT
TRBJ1-3 TRBV19 - - CASSIGRISGNTIYF TGTGCCAGTAGTATTGGCAGGATCTCTGGAAACACCATATATTTT
TRBJ1-2 TRBV27 - once CASSLKPSRVGNGYTF TGTGCCAGCAGTTTAAAACCTTCGAGGGTCGGTAATGGCTACACCTTC
TRBJ1-1 TRBV19 - - CASTWGLPNTEAFF TGTGCCAGTACGTGGGGGCTACCGAACACTGAAGCTTTCTTT
TRBJ1-5 TRBV5-4 TRBD1 - CASSLGGGQGRSNQPQHF TGTGCCAGCAGCTTGGGGGGGGGACAGGGTAGGAGCAATCAGCCCCAGCATTTT
TRBJ1-6 TRBV7-9 TRBD1 few CASSFGTGQGSPLHF TGTGCCAGCAGCTTCGGGACAGGTCAGGGTTCACCCCTCCACTTT
TRBJ1-1 TRBV9 TRBD1 - CASSVASTGVSTEAFF TGTGCCAGCAGCGTAGCCTCCACAGGGGTTAGCACTGAAGCTTTCTTT
TRBJ2-1 TRBV15 TRBD2 - CAISLAGGINEQFF TGTGCCATTAGTCTGGCGGGAGGTATCAATGAGCAGTTCTTC
TRBJ1-4 TRBV6-5 TRBD1 once CASSRQGFNEKLFF TGTGCCAGCAGCCGACAGGGCTTTAATGAAAAACTGTTTTTT
TRBJ2-3 TRBV6-6 TRBD2 - CASSRPSGYSTDTQYF TGTGCCAGCAGCCGTCCTAGCGGGTATAGCACAGATACGCAGTATTTT
TRBJ1-4 TRBV6-6 - few CASHRGMGGGEKLFF TGTGCCAGCCACCGCGGTATGGGGGGTGGTGAAAAACTGTTTTTT
TRBJ1-2 TRBV7-3 - - CASSLYPTDPSGYTF TGTGCCAGCAGCTTATACCCTACAGATCCGAGTGGCTACACCTTC
TRBJ2-5 TRBV30 TRBD2 - CAWSHGLAGDGTQYF TGTGCCTGGAGTCACGGACTAGCGGGAGACGGGACCCAGTACTTC
TRBJ1-1 TRBV2 TRBD1 - CASRGTGVGTEAFF TGTGCCAGCAGGGGGACAGGGGTGGGCACTGAAGCTTTCTTT
TRBJ2-4 TRBV25-1 TRBD2 - CASSGVGGRVKNIQYF TGTGCCAGCAGTGGGGTCGGGGGGAGGGTCAAAAACATTCAGTACTTC
TRBJ2-5 TRBV5-8 - once CASSATLQETQYF TGTGCCAGCAGCGCAACTCTTCAAGAGACCCAGTACTTC